The text below deals with one T cell receptor (beta chain). Its antigen is still unknown. CDR1 is SGHTA and CDR2 is FQGNSA in the germline V gene. Germline trimming cut 5 bases from V and 4 bases from J; bases unmatched to any gene: 12. This CDR3 is built from 17 residues. These data belong to a study of cytomegalovirus exposure and HLA in healthy donors. Study observations and caveats: According to a subsequent analysis, TCR clusters identified in the first cohort showed a tendency to co-occur across the 100 to 150 validation repertoires. A classifier reportedly called cytomegalovirus status with high sensitivity and specificity.

TCRdb's copy holds only in-frame clones and misses some; the assay was immunoSEQ multiplex PCR. The data show about 120,000 clones, with 75% to 90% seen just once and nearly 4.5% held by the top ten. Specimen: PBMCs. The TCR was taken from a man younger than 35 in good health and CMV-seropositive. The chain is built from TRBV7-2 and TRBJ2-3, with 10 bases that match TRBD2. The CDR3, as DNA: TGTGCCAGCAGCCGGGGGATTAGCGGGGGGTGGTCAGATACGCAGTATTTT. Translated: CASSRGISGGWSDTQYF.